This T cell receptor beta chain is from a study of cytomegalovirus exposure and HLA in healthy donors. Study-wide results and limits: Specificity for CMV antigens was confirmed in vitro for a few of the CMV-associated chains.

Turning to this clone: Antigen specificity is unknown.

In the PCR, 60 Vbeta and 13 Jbeta primers were used. TCRdb's table, derived via immunoSEQ multiplex PCR, lists solely in-frame clones and lacks some. The sample gives over 150,000 clones, 81% of which show up once; about 12% is in the top ten. Germline V gives CDR1 SQVTM, CDR2 ANQGSEA. This CDR3 contains 14 residues. Trimming took 7 bases from V and 2 from J, leaving 18 bases between them. J is TRBJ2-7 and V is TRBV29-1, with D possibly TRBD2 on 6 matching bases. Sequenced material: PBMCs. The clonotype originates from a woman in her forties or fifties in good health and CMV-seronegative. The DNA for the CDR3 is TGCAGCGCCCGGATGGGGGACTGGACCTACGAGCAGTACTTC. It yields the protein CSARMGDWTYEQYF.